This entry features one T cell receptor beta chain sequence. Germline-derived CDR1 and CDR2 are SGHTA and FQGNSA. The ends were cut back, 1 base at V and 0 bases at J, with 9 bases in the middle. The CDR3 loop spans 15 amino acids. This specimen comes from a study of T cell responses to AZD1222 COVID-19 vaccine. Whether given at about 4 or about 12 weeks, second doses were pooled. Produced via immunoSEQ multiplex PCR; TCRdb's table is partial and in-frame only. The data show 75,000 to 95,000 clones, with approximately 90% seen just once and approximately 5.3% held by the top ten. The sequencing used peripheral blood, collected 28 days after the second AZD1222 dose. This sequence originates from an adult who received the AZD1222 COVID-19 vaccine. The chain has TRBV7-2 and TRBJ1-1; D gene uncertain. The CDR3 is CASSLGRVLNTEAFF. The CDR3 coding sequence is TGTGCCAGCAGCTTAGGCCGGGTCTTGAACACTGAAGCTTTCTTT.